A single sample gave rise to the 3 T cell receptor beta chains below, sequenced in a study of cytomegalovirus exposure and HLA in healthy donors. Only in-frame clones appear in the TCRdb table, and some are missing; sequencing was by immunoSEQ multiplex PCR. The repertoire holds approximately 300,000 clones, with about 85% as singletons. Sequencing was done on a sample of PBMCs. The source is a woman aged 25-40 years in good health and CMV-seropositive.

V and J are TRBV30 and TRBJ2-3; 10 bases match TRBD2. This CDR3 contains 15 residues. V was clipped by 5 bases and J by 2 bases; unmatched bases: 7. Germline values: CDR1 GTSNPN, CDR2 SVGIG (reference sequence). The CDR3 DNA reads TGTGCCTGGGGTCGGACTAGCGGAATCACAGATACGCAGTATTTT. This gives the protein CAWGRTSGITDTQYF.

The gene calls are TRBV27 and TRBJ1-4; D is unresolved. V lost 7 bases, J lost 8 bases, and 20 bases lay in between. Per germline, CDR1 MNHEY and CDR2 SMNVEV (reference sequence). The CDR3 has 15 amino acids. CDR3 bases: TGTGCCAGCACCACTAGAAGGGAGGGCTGGGAAAAACTGTTTTTT. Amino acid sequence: CASTTRREGWEKLFF.

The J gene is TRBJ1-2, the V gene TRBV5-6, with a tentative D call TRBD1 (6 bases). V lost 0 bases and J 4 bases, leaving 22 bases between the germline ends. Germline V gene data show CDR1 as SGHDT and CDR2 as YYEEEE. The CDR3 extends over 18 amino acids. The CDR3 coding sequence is TGTGCCAGCAGCTTGGAAATAAGGGGGACACGAGGATTCTATGGCTACACCTTC. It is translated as CASSLEIRGTRGFYGYTF.